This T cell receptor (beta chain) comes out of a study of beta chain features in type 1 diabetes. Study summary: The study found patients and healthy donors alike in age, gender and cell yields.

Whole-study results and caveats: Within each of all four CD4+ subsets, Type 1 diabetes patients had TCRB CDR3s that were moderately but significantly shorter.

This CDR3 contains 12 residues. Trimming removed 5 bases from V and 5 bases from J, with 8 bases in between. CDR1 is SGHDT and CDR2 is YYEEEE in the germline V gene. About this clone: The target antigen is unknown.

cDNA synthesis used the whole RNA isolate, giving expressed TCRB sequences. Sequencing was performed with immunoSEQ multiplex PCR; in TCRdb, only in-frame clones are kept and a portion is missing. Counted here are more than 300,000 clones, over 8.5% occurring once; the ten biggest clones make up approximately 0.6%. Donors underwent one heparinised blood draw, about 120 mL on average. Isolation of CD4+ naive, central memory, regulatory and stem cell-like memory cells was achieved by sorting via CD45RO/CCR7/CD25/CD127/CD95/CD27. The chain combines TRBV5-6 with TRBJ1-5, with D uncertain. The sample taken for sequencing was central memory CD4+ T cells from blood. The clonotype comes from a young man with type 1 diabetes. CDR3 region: CASSDPHQPQHF. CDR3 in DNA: TGTGCCAGCAGTGACCCCCATCAGCCCCAGCATTTT.